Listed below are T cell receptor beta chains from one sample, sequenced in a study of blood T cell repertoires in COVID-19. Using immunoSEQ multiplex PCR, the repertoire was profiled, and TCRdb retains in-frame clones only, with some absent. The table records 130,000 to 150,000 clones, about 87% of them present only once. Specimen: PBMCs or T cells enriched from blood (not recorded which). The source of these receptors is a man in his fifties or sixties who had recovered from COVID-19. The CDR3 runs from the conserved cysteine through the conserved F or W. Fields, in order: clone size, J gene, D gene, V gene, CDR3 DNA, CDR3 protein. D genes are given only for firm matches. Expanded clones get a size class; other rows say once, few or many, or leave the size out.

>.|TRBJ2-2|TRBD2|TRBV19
TGTGCCAGTAGTTTGGGACTAGCGGGAGTCACCGGGGAGCTGTTTTTT
CASSLGLAGVTGELFF
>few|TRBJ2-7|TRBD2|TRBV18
TGTGCCAGCTCACCGCTGCCCGGACTAGCGGTGGGCTCCTACGAGCAGTACTTC
CASSPLPGLAVGSYEQYF
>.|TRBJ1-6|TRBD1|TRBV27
TGTGCCAGCAGTTTATCGCAGGACAGGGGTTGGAATTCACCCCTCCACTTT
CASSLSQDRGWNSPLHF
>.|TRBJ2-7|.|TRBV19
TGTGCCAGTAGATACGGACAGCAATCCGCCTACGAGCAGTACTTC
CASRYGQQSAYEQYF
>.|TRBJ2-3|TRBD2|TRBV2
TGTGCCAGCAGTGTAATAGCGGGAGCAGATACGCAGTATTTT
CASSVIAGADTQYF
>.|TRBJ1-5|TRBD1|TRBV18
TGTGCCAGCTCACCGACCAGGGGGCGCGATCAGCCCCAGCATTTT
CASSPTRGRDQPQHF
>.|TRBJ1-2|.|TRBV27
TGTGCCAGCAGTTTAAGCAGAGACTCCTATGGCTACACCTTC
CASSLSRDSYGYTF
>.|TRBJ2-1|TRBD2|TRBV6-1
TGTGCCAGCAGTGCCCTAGTCGCGGGAGGACGCTCCTACAATGAGCAGTTCTTC
CASSALVAGGRSYNEQFF
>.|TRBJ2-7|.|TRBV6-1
TGTGCCAGCAGTGAATGGGGCAGGGCTGACGAGCAGTACTTC
CASSEWGRADEQYF
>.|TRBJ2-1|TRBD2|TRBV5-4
TGTGCCAGCAGCCCCGGGACTAGCGGGGGCCTTGAGCAGTTCTTC
CASSPGTSGGLEQFF
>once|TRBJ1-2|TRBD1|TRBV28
TGTGCCAGCAGCCCCCGGGGGACAGCCTACTATGGCTACACCTTC
CASSPRGTAYYGYTF
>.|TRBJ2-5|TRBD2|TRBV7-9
TGTGCCAGCAGCCTTGGGACTAGCGGGGGGGTCTCAGAGACCCAGTACTTC
CASSLGTSGGVSETQYF
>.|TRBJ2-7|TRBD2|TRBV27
TGTGCCAGCAGATTTATAGCGGGGGCCCTTGGCGAGCAGTACTTC
CASRFIAGALGEQYF
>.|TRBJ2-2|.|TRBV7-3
TGTGCCAGCAGCCCCCGACTAGCCGGGGAGCTGTTTTTT
CASSPRLAGELFF
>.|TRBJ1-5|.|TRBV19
TGTGCCAGTACCTGGACAGAATATAGCAATCAGCCCCAGCATTTT
CASTWTEYSNQPQHF
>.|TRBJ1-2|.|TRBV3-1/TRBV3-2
TGTGCCAGCAGCCAAACATCAATTACTAACTATGGCTACACCTTC
CASSQTSITNYGYTF
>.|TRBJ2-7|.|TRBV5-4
TGTGCCAGCAGCTTGGCTGCCGAGTACGAGCAGTACTTC
CASSLAAEYEQYF
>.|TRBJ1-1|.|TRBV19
TGTGCCAGTAGGGTGGAGGGAATGAACACTGAAGCTTTCTTT
CASRVEGMNTEAFF
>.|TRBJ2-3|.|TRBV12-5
TGTGCTAGTGGTTTGGGGGGCTTTGGGACAGATACGCAGTATTTT
CASGLGGFGTDTQYF
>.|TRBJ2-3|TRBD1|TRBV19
TGTGCCAGTAGTGGCGACAGGGTGATGAGAGATACGCAGTATTTT
CASSGDRVMRDTQYF
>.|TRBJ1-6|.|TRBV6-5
TGTGCCAGTTGGGGAGGGGTCTATAATTCACCCCTCCACTTT
CASWGGVYNSPLHF
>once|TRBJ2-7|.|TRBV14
TGTGCCAGCAGCCAGTTCCAGCGGGTTAGCTACGAGCAGTACTTC
CASSQFQRVSYEQYF
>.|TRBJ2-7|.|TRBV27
TGTGCCAGCAGCTTCAACGGAGGACGGAACACCGAGCAGTACTTC
CASSFNGGRNTEQYF
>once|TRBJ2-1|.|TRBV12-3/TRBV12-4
TGTGCCAGCAGTTTTGCGGGGAGTGAGCAGTTCTTC
CASSFAGSEQFF
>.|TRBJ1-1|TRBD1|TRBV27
TGTGCCAGCAGGGCACAGGGGTCCACTGAAGCTTTCTTT
CASRAQGSTEAFF
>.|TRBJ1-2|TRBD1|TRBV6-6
TGTGCCAGCAGTTATCAGGGGACAGAAGACGGCTACACCTTC
CASSYQGTEDGYTF
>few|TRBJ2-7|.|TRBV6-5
TGTGCCAGCAGTTCCCCAGGGGCCGGGCCCTACGAGCAGTACTTC
CASSSPGAGPYEQYF
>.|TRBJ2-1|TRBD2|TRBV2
TGTGCCAGCAGTCTACGGGGACTAGCGGGAGTAAGCTACAATGAGCAGTTCTTC
CASSLRGLAGVSYNEQFF
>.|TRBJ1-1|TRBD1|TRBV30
TGTGCCTGGGACAGGGCCAAGAACACTGAAGCTTTCTTT
CAWDRAKNTEAFF
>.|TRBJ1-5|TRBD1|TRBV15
TGTGCCACCAGCCCCTCGACAGGGACTTATCGGCCCCAGCATTTT
CATSPSTGTYRPQHF
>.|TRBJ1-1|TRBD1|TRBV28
TGTGCCAGCGGCGGACAGGTAGGGGACACTGAAGCTTTCTTT
CASGGQVGDTEAFF
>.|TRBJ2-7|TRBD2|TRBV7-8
TGTGCCAGCAGCCCCCGAGGAGCGGGAGAGAGCGAGCAGTACTTC
CASSPRGAGESEQYF
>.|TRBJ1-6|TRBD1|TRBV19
TGTGCCAGTAGAACCGGGACAGACGATTCACCCCTCCACTTT
CASRTGTDDSPLHF
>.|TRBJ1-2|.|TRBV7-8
TGTGCCAGCAGCCCCGTGTGGGGGGAGAACTATGGCTACACCTTC
CASSPVWGENYGYTF
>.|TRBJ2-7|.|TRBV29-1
TGCAGCGTTTCAGACAGTGGCGAGCAGTACTTC
CSVSDSGEQYF
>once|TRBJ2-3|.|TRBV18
TGTGCCAGCTCACACTGGCCTAGCGAAGCCAGCACAGATACGCAGTATTTT
CASSHWPSEASTDTQYF
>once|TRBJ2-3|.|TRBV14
TGTGCCAGCAGCCAAGAGCTCGGGAGCGGACGGAAGTATTTT
CASSQELGSGRKYF
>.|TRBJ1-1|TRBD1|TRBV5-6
TGTGCCAGCAGCCGGACAGGGGTCACTGAAGCTTTCTTT
CASSRTGVTEAFF
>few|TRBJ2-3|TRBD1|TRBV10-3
TGTGCCATCAGTGGACAGGGTGGGGCAGATACGCAGTATTTT
CAISGQGGADTQYF
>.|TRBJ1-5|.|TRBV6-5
TGTGCCAGCAGGGGGGGGGCGGCGAGCAATCAGCCCCAGCATTTT
CASRGGAASNQPQHF
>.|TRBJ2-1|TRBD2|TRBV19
TGTGCCAGTAAGGTAGCGGGGGGGGTTTACAATGAGCAGTTCTTC
CASKVAGGVYNEQFF
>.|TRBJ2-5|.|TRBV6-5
TGTGCCAGCAGTCGGGACTCCTTACAGGCCCAGTACTTC
CASSRDSLQAQYF
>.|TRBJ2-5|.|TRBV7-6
TGTGCCAGCAGCTTGTACAGGGGCCGGGAGGAGACCCAGTACTTC
CASSLYRGREETQYF
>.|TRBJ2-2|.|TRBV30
TGTGCCTGGATCCCCAGGGTCTCCGGGGAGCTGTTTTTT
CAWIPRVSGELFF
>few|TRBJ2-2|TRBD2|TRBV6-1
TGTGCCAGCAGTGAGTTCCTCAGCGGGAGGGGGACCGGGGAGCTGTTTTTT
CASSEFLSGRGTGELFF
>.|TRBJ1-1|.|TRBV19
TGTGCCAGTAGTATAGGTGAAGGGGCAGGAGCTTTCTTT
CASSIGEGAGAFF
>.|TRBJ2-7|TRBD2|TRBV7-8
TGTGCCAGCAGCCCGACTAGCGGGAGCTCCTACGAGCAGTACTTC
CASSPTSGSSYEQYF
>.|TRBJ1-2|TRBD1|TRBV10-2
TGCGCCAGCAGCCTACAGGGGGCGGAGGGCTACACCTTC
CASSLQGAEGYTF
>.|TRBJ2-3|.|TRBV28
TGTGCCAGCAGTTTTTCCCGGACTAGCACAGATACGCAGTATTTT
CASSFSRTSTDTQYF
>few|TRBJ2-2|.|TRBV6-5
TGTGCCAGCAGTTCCCCGCTGCGGCAGAACACCGGGGAGCTGTTTTTT
CASSSPLRQNTGELFF
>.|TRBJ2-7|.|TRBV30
TGTGCCTGGAGTCTTGGAGGGCGCGAGCAGTACTTC
CAWSLGGREQYF
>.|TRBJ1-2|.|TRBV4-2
TGTGCCAGCAGCCAATTCGGTGGCTACACCTTC
CASSQFGGYTF
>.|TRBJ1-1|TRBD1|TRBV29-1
TGCAGCGTTGGACTGACAGGGGGCAACACTGAAGCTTTCTTT
CSVGLTGGNTEAFF
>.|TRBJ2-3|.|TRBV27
TGTGCCAGCAGCCGAGAGGATGGCGATACGCAGTATTTT
CASSREDGDTQYF